This T cell receptor (beta chain) was identified during a study of identical twins (TCRdb year 2016). Background on the whole study: The study deep-sequenced TCR alpha and beta repertoires from monozygotic twins, unrelated adults of various ages and cord blood to test whether fetal clonotypes persist. To rule out contamination, replicate twin experiments were performed at different times with different library preparation protocols. Study-level results and caveats: Because the same donors could not be followed over many years, the conclusions depended on cross-sectional statistical analysis. Zero-insertion analyses could be partly confounded by invariant T cells such as MAIT and iNKT, although diverse VJ usage argued against such confounding for most clonotypes. Abundant cord blood beta clonotypes carried fewer insertions; young adult naive repertoires showed a weaker similar trend, while memory repertoires showed none. Compared with coincidental sharing between unrelated individuals, out-of-frame TCR alpha sequences shared between twins showed an excess of sequences with low generation probability. Excess twin sharing in beta out-of-frame sequences was weaker because fewer shared sequences lowered the signal-to-noise ratio. Recombination models systematically underestimated out-of-frame TCR alpha sharing in monozygotic twins but agreed with sharing between unrelated individuals.

This clonotype was counted only a few times. Its antigen remains undetermined. Base qualities are not recorded, but no much larger clone differs from it by a single base. The germline V gene sets CDR1 to SGHTA and CDR2 to FQGNSA. Trimming accounts for 5 bases at V and 0 bases at J, while the number of junction bases matched to no gene is 3. Including the terminal cysteine and phenylalanine, the CDR3 comprises 15 residues. Only CDR3 DNA remains: 45 bases, in frame from the first base. The library was prepared using 5' RACE. TCRdb names Illumina HiSeq 2000 as the instrument used. Template switching introduced a universal primer binding site; the final cDNA contained a unique molecular identifier, enabling accurate counting of TCR cDNA molecules. First-strand cDNA for TCR alpha and beta chains was synthesized from specific primers in the conserved constant-segment region. To control for contamination, each cDNA library was double barcoded with a SMART-Mk sample barcode plus Illumina barcodes. TruSeq adapter sequences and Illumina sample barcodes were added in two successive PCR steps. The TCR alpha and beta cDNA libraries were sequenced on the Illumina HiSeq platform using custom primers. The source study handled its data this way. Unique molecular identifiers were extracted from raw reads with MiGEC, and CDR3 positions were determined with MiXCR. Recombination models were inferred per individual with the repgenHMM and IGoR tools using an EM algorithm. Shared clonotype analysis was performed with the tcR package in R, normalizing sharing by the product of cloneset sizes. To study raw recombination free of thymic and clonal selection effects, out-of-frame nonproductive sequences were analyzed. The public reads were quality trimmed at Q25 with fastp and then assembled into clones with MiXCR by TCRdb, keeping productive beta chains. Here each entry gathers all rows of one CDR3 protein and keeps the most common genes and DNA. The V and J calls shown here were made by TCRdb, not taken from the authors' results. The sample data list under 800,000 distinct CDR3 sequences, and roughly 20% of these were observed just once. Clones ranked in the top ten supply 4% to 4.5% of the sample.

Every donor was a healthy Caucasian. Three pairs of female monozygotic twins, all aged about 18 to 29 years, were included in the twin cohort. Peripheral blood mononuclear cells were the source from which RNA for the TCR libraries was isolated. These records were also assigned to another study, of T cells expressing NK-cell markers. The second study's authors report: Three sorted T-cell subsets (CD3+CD56+NKG2C+, CD3+CD56+NKG2C- and CD3+CD56-NKG2C+) from fewer than 10 donors had their TCR beta-chain repertoires profiled. Of the eight sequenced donors, seven were found to be HCMV-seropositive and one was found to be HCMV-seronegative. In several experiments an anti-gammadeltaTCR antibody was added to restrict sorting to alphabetaTCR-expressing T cells. In six donors, the dominant CD3+CD56+NKG2C+ clonotypes were among the top 10 CD8+ clonotypes and accounted for about 1.0-7.5% of CD8+ T cells. Those dominant clonotypes were again the most abundant among CD3+CD56-NKG2C+ cells in a handful of donors, at roughly 25-65%. Whether the expanded NKG2C-expressing T cell clones were specific for HCMV antigens was left unclear. All eight donors whose samples were sequenced were randomly selected healthy volunteers, three of them men and five women. A commercial ELISA kit detecting HCMV-specific IgG in serum was used to determine HCMV serostatus. For about 6 donors, bulk peripheral blood T-cell repertoires were additionally sequenced from unsorted PBMC. MIGEC was used to demultiplex reads and group reads by UMI, and MiTCR was used to assemble and quantify clonotypes. To exclude erroneous sequences, any TCR cDNA sequence not supported by at least two reads was discarded. The tcR package was used for downstream repertoire analysis, and clonotypes were matched between fractions using CDR3 nucleotide sequence together with V segment. VDJmatch was used to annotate antigen specificity against VDJdb, with one amino acid substitution in CDR3 allowed.

Sequenced: PBMCs. The chain is assembled from TRBV7-2 and TRBJ2-1, with TRBD1 identical over 8 junction bases. This receptor was taken from a young woman in good health. The CDR3 in this case is CASSLQGDSYNEQFF. The DNA sequence reads TGTGCCAGCAGCCTACAGGGGGACTCCTACAATGAGCAGTTCTTC.